This record looks at one T cell receptor (beta chain) sequence and its context. It was with 60 Vbeta and 13 Jbeta primers that the PCR ran. Libraries were prepared by immunoSEQ multiplex PCR; TCRdb keeps only in-frame clonotypes and omits some of them. The sample consists of over 150,000 clones, roughly four fifths of them appearing once. This sample was taken from a study of cytomegalovirus exposure and HLA in healthy donors. The CDR3 has 12 amino acids. J gave up 4 bases and V 8 bases, and 3 bases lay outside the gene matches. The V gene's germline CDR1 is LNHDA and CDR2 SQIVND (reference sequence).

This TCR derives from a girl aged 2 to 9 in good health and CMV-seropositive. Sequenced sample: PBMCs. This chain joins TRBV19 and TRBJ2-3; TRBD2 matches 7 bases. The CDR3, as DNA: TGTGCCAGTGGGGAGGGATCAGATACGCAGTATTTT. This sequence encodes CASGEGSDTQYF.